This is a list of T cell receptor beta chains from one sample in a study of cytomegalovirus exposure and HLA in healthy donors. Clones were read by immunoSEQ multiplex PCR, and TCRdb kept only the in-frame ones, dropping some. Among 100,000 to 150,000 clones listed, approximately 78% were seen once. The sample consisted of PBMCs. These receptors came from a man aged 40-55 years in good health and CMV-seronegative. Each CDR3 is given with its conserved first and last residue. The D gene is left open where the match is weak. Size values are once, few and many counts, or a class for expanded clones, and some rows have none.

d_gene: TRBD1; j_gene: TRBJ1-5; v_gene: TRBV6-6; abundance: -; CDR3nt: TGTGCCAGCAGACCCGGGACAGGGAGTCAGCCCCAGCATTTT; CDR3aa: CASRPGTGSQPQHF
d_gene: TRBD2; j_gene: TRBJ2-3; v_gene: TRBV7-3; abundance: -; CDR3nt: TGTGCCAGCAACCTAGCGGGGGGGCCCGGAGATACGCAGTATTTT; CDR3aa: CASNLAGGPGDTQYF
d_gene: TRBD1; j_gene: TRBJ2-1; v_gene: TRBV30; abundance: once; CDR3nt: TGTGCCTCTCCGGGACAGGGGGCATACAATGAGCAGTTCTTC; CDR3aa: CASPGQGAYNEQFF
d_gene: -; j_gene: TRBJ1-4; v_gene: TRBV9; abundance: few; CDR3nt: TGTGCCAGCAGCGTAGAACAGGGTATAGGTGAAAAACTGTTTTTT; CDR3aa: CASSVEQGIGEKLFF
d_gene: -; j_gene: TRBJ2-7; v_gene: TRBV19; abundance: -; CDR3nt: TGTGCCAGTAGCCGTACGGTGAAGGAGTCCTACGAGCAGTACTTC; CDR3aa: CASSRTVKESYEQYF
d_gene: -; j_gene: TRBJ2-6; v_gene: TRBV2; abundance: -; CDR3nt: TGTGCCAGCAGCCTAGGGGGTTACTCTGGGGCCAACGTCCTGACTTTC; CDR3aa: CASSLGGYSGANVLTF
d_gene: -; j_gene: TRBJ2-7; v_gene: TRBV30; abundance: -; CDR3nt: TGTGCCTGGAGGGTGGTCCACGAGCAGTACTTC; CDR3aa: CAWRVVHEQYF
d_gene: TRBD2; j_gene: TRBJ2-7; v_gene: TRBV6-6; abundance: -; CDR3nt: TGTGCCAGCAGGGTTAGCGGGGGAACCTACGAGCAGTACTTC; CDR3aa: CASRVSGGTYEQYF
d_gene: -; j_gene: TRBJ2-7; v_gene: TRBV5-6; abundance: -; CDR3nt: TGTGCCAGCAGCTTGCCAGGCGACTCCTACGAGCAGTACTTC; CDR3aa: CASSLPGDSYEQYF
d_gene: -; j_gene: TRBJ1-1; v_gene: TRBV18; abundance: -; CDR3nt: TGTGCCAGCTCACGTGGAGCAGACACTGAAGCTTTCTTT; CDR3aa: CASSRGADTEAFF
d_gene: -; j_gene: TRBJ1-4; v_gene: TRBV6-5; abundance: -; CDR3nt: TGTGCCAGCAGCTCACGCGGGGAAAAACTGTTTTTT; CDR3aa: CASSSRGEKLFF
d_gene: TRBD1; j_gene: TRBJ1-6; v_gene: TRBV11-2; abundance: -; CDR3nt: TGTGCCAGCAGGCCACAGGGGCTAGCTTCACCCCTCCACTTT; CDR3aa: CASRPQGLASPLHF
d_gene: TRBD1; j_gene: TRBJ1-6; v_gene: TRBV7-2; abundance: -; CDR3nt: TGTGCCAGCAGCCAGGGACAGGGAGTCTCACCCCTCCACTTT; CDR3aa: CASSQGQGVSPLHF
d_gene: TRBD1; j_gene: TRBJ2-7; v_gene: TRBV6-5; abundance: -; CDR3nt: TGTGCCAGCAGACCGGGACAGGGCTGGGGCGAGCAGTACTTC; CDR3aa: CASRPGQGWGEQYF
d_gene: TRBD1; j_gene: TRBJ2-7; v_gene: TRBV13; abundance: -; CDR3nt: TGTGCCAGCAGCACAGAGACCGGGACAGGGTCCTACGAGCAGTACTTC; CDR3aa: CASSTETGTGSYEQYF
d_gene: -; j_gene: TRBJ2-7; v_gene: TRBV19; abundance: -; CDR3nt: TGTGCCAGTAGGGATCCGGGACAATTGGACGAGCAGTACTTC; CDR3aa: CASRDPGQLDEQYF
d_gene: TRBD2; j_gene: TRBJ2-3; v_gene: TRBV7-3; abundance: -; CDR3nt: TGTGCCAGCAGCTTAATCACAGCGGGGAGTGGACTGGGTACGCAGTATTTT; CDR3aa: CASSLITAGSGLGTQYF
d_gene: TRBD2; j_gene: TRBJ2-3; v_gene: TRBV11-2; abundance: -; CDR3nt: TGTGCCAGCAGCCGTAGCGGGGGAACGGCGCAGTATTTT; CDR3aa: CASSRSGGTAQYF
d_gene: -; j_gene: TRBJ2-7; v_gene: TRBV19; abundance: -; CDR3nt: TGTGCCAGTAGTGAGGGCACTACGATAACCTACGAGCAGTACTTC; CDR3aa: CASSEGTTITYEQYF
d_gene: TRBD1; j_gene: TRBJ2-5; v_gene: TRBV28; abundance: once; CDR3nt: TGTGCCAGCAGTCCGGGGACAGGGGTGAGGGAGACCCAGTACTTC; CDR3aa: CASSPGTGVRETQYF
d_gene: TRBD1; j_gene: TRBJ1-3; v_gene: TRBV5-6; abundance: -; CDR3nt: TGTGCCAGCAGCGCGTTACCGCGGACAGGGGGAAACACCATATATTTT; CDR3aa: CASSALPRTGGNTIYF
d_gene: TRBD1; j_gene: TRBJ2-7; v_gene: TRBV6-5; abundance: -; CDR3nt: TGTGCCAGCAGCAGGGGGACATACGAGCAGTACTTC; CDR3aa: CASSRGTYEQYF
d_gene: -; j_gene: TRBJ2-7; v_gene: TRBV7-2; abundance: -; CDR3nt: TGTGCCAGCAGCTTAGCGGCGCCTAGTGGGTACGAGCAGTACTTC; CDR3aa: CASSLAAPSGYEQYF
d_gene: TRBD2; j_gene: TRBJ2-2; v_gene: TRBV7-9; abundance: -; CDR3nt: TGTGCCAGCAGCTCTTCTGGACTAGCGGGGGTAACCACCGGGGAGCTGTTTTTT; CDR3aa: CASSSSGLAGVTTGELFF
d_gene: -; j_gene: TRBJ1-5; v_gene: TRBV19; abundance: -; CDR3nt: TGTGCCAGTATGATTGGGACAATCTATAGCAATCAGCCCCAGCATTTT; CDR3aa: CASMIGTIYSNQPQHF
d_gene: -; j_gene: TRBJ1-2; v_gene: TRBV27; abundance: -; CDR3nt: TGTGCCAGCAGTTTATGGGGGGGCAAGGGGAACTCTGGCTACACCTTC; CDR3aa: CASSLWGGKGNSGYTF
d_gene: -; j_gene: TRBJ2-7; v_gene: TRBV28; abundance: -; CDR3nt: TGTGCCAGCAGCGAGGTCGGTTACGAGCAGTACTTC; CDR3aa: CASSEVGYEQYF
d_gene: -; j_gene: TRBJ1-2; v_gene: TRBV20-1; abundance: -; CDR3nt: TGCAGTGCTAGGGACAGTCTGGGCTACACCTTC; CDR3aa: CSARDSLGYTF
d_gene: -; j_gene: TRBJ1-2; v_gene: TRBV9; abundance: -; CDR3nt: TGTGCCAGCAGCGTAGCGTCAGATCGCCCTAACTATGGCTACACCTTC; CDR3aa: CASSVASDRPNYGYTF
d_gene: -; j_gene: TRBJ2-1; v_gene: TRBV7-2; abundance: -; CDR3nt: TGTGCCAGCGCCCTAGGGGAAACCTACAATGAGCAGTTCTTC; CDR3aa: CASALGETYNEQFF
d_gene: TRBD1; j_gene: TRBJ1-2; v_gene: TRBV19; abundance: -; CDR3nt: TGTGCCAGTAGTGCCCGGACAGGGAAGGGAGACTATGGCTACACCTTC; CDR3aa: CASSARTGKGDYGYTF
d_gene: -; j_gene: TRBJ1-5; v_gene: TRBV7-9; abundance: once; CDR3nt: TGTGCCAGCAGCTCTATCGACACTCAGCCCCAGCATTTT; CDR3aa: CASSSIDTQPQHF
d_gene: -; j_gene: TRBJ1-5; v_gene: TRBV30; abundance: -; CDR3nt: TGTGCCTGGAGTCCCAGTTATAGCAATCAGCCCCAGCATTTT; CDR3aa: CAWSPSYSNQPQHF
d_gene: TRBD1; j_gene: TRBJ2-7; v_gene: TRBV7-2; abundance: few; CDR3nt: TGTGCCAGCAGCCCCGGGACAGGACTGTACGAGCAGTACTTC; CDR3aa: CASSPGTGLYEQYF
d_gene: -; j_gene: TRBJ2-1; v_gene: TRBV11-3; abundance: once; CDR3nt: TGTGCCAGCAGCTTGGGCGGGATGGAGCAGTTCTTC; CDR3aa: CASSLGGMEQFF
d_gene: TRBD1; j_gene: TRBJ2-2; v_gene: TRBV11-3; abundance: -; CDR3nt: TGTGCCAGCAGAACAGGGGGCGCGAACACCGGGGAGCTGTTTTTT; CDR3aa: CASRTGGANTGELFF
d_gene: -; j_gene: TRBJ2-7; v_gene: TRBV5-6; abundance: -; CDR3nt: TGTGCCAGCAGTTACGACACAGGGCATCTCAACGAGCAGTACTTC; CDR3aa: CASSYDTGHLNEQYF
d_gene: TRBD1; j_gene: TRBJ1-1; v_gene: TRBV29-1; abundance: few; CDR3nt: TGCAGCGCCGGGACAGGGAATACTGAAGCTTTCTTT; CDR3aa: CSAGTGNTEAFF
d_gene: -; j_gene: TRBJ2-3; v_gene: TRBV6-6; abundance: -; CDR3nt: TGTGCCAGCAGTACAGATAAAGCGCAGTATTTT; CDR3aa: CASSTDKAQYF
d_gene: TRBD1; j_gene: TRBJ1-2; v_gene: TRBV7-2; abundance: -; CDR3nt: TGTGCCAGCGGCGGGACAGGGCGGGGCTACACCTTC; CDR3aa: CASGGTGRGYTF
d_gene: TRBD1; j_gene: TRBJ1-1; v_gene: TRBV19; abundance: -; CDR3nt: TGTGCCAGTAAGACAGGGGACACTGAAGCTTTCTTT; CDR3aa: CASKTGDTEAFF
d_gene: TRBD1; j_gene: TRBJ1-1; v_gene: TRBV11-2; abundance: -; CDR3nt: TGTGCCAGCAGCCCTCGGGACAGGGGCTCCCGGGGCACTGAAGCTTTCTTT; CDR3aa: CASSPRDRGSRGTEAFF
d_gene: -; j_gene: TRBJ2-7; v_gene: TRBV4-1; abundance: -; CDR3nt: TGCGCCAGCAGCCCCCGGGACATGAGCTCCTACGAGCAGTACTTC; CDR3aa: CASSPRDMSSYEQYF
d_gene: TRBD1; j_gene: TRBJ2-1; v_gene: TRBV6-6; abundance: -; CDR3nt: TGTGCCAGCCGCCAGGGGGTATTAAGCGAGCAGTTCTTC; CDR3aa: CASRQGVLSEQFF
d_gene: TRBD1; j_gene: TRBJ2-5; v_gene: TRBV6-1; abundance: -; CDR3nt: TGTGCCAGCAGAACACGGACAGGGGTAGAGACCCAGTACTTC; CDR3aa: CASRTRTGVETQYF
d_gene: TRBD1; j_gene: TRBJ1-5; v_gene: TRBV28; abundance: -; CDR3nt: TGTGCCAGCCAAACAGGGGCTGGCAATCAGCCCCAGCATTTT; CDR3aa: CASQTGAGNQPQHF
d_gene: -; j_gene: TRBJ2-2; v_gene: TRBV6-1; abundance: -; CDR3nt: TGTGCCAGCAGTAGGGGCTGGACCTACGGGGAGCTGTTTTTT; CDR3aa: CASSRGWTYGELFF
d_gene: -; j_gene: TRBJ1-3; v_gene: TRBV9; abundance: few; CDR3nt: TGTGCCAGCAGCTCACAGGGCCAGCCCCGGGGAAACACCATATATTTT; CDR3aa: CASSSQGQPRGNTIYF
d_gene: -; j_gene: TRBJ2-1; v_gene: TRBV7-9; abundance: -; CDR3nt: TGTGCCAGCACAAAAGCGGGTTCCTCCTACAATGAGCAGTTCTTC; CDR3aa: CASTKAGSSYNEQFF
d_gene: TRBD1; j_gene: TRBJ2-6; v_gene: TRBV6-1; abundance: -; CDR3nt: TGTGCCAGCAGTGCAGGACAGGGGGCGCTTTTTTACTCTGGGGCCAACGTCCTGACTTTC; CDR3aa: CASSAGQGALFYSGANVLTF
d_gene: TRBD1; j_gene: TRBJ2-5; v_gene: TRBV15; abundance: once; CDR3nt: TGTGCCACCAGCAGAGATTCAGGGGGCACGGAGACCCAGTACTTC; CDR3aa: CATSRDSGGTETQYF
d_gene: -; j_gene: TRBJ1-5; v_gene: TRBV7-8; abundance: -; CDR3nt: TGTGCCAGCAGCTTCGGGACAAAACATAGCAATCAGCCCCAGCATTTT; CDR3aa: CASSFGTKHSNQPQHF
d_gene: TRBD2; j_gene: TRBJ2-5; v_gene: TRBV7-9; abundance: -; CDR3nt: TGTGCCAGCAGCTCCGGACTAGCGGGGGGAGCATGGGGAGAGACCCAGTACTTC; CDR3aa: CASSSGLAGGAWGETQYF